One and the same sample provided the 3 T cell receptor beta chains below, sequenced in a study of Graves' ophthalmopathy and Graves' hyperthyroidism. Transcripts of RNA were the source for amplifying TCR beta CDR3 regions. Second-round multiplex PCR followed a first-round RT-PCR using HTBI primers. TCRdb reanalysed the multiplex PCR reads using MiXCR and keeps one entry per CDR3 protein. The repertoire holds under 250,000 distinct CDR3 sequences, with under 25% as singletons. The sample taken for sequencing was peripheral blood. The origin of the receptors is a woman in her 50s with Graves' ophthalmopathy.

This clonotype was picked up many times. The chain is built from TRBV24-1 and TRBJ2-7; D is unclear. The CDR3 runs 13 residues. The V end was cut by 4 bases, the J end by 3 bases, with 9 bases between. Germline V lookup: CDR1 KGHDR, CDR2 SFDVKD. The CDR3 nucleotides are TGTGCCACCAGTGACTCCCCCAGCTACGAGCAGTACTTC. This encodes CATSDSPSYEQYF.

The sample holds many counts of this clonotype. This chain uses TRBV11-1 with TRBJ2-7; 8 nucleotides line up with TRBD2. CDR1 is SGHAT and CDR2 is FQDESV in the germline V gene (reference sequence). The ends lost 8 bases at V and 3 bases at J; junction bases unmatched: 9. The CDR3 has 14 amino acids. CDR3 residues: CASARGGNRYEQYF. The CDR3 DNA follows: TGTGCCAGCGCCCGGGGGGGGAATCGCTACGAGCAGTACTTC. The entire variable domain, with the rest obtained from reference TRBV11-1 and TRBJ2-7, is as follows: EAEVAQSPRYKITEKSQAVAFWCDPISGHATLYWYRQILGQGPELLVQFQDESVVDDSQLPKDRFSAERLKGVDSTLKIQPAELGDSAMYLCASARGGNRYEQYFGPGTRLTVT.

This rearrangement joins TRBV6-1 to TRBJ2-7, with 7 bases aligning to TRBD1. This CDR3 has 14 amino acids. The trim removed 6 bases at V and 3 bases at J, leaving 8 bases unmatched. CDR1 is MNHNS, CDR2 SASEGT, per germline. Written as DNA, the CDR3 is TGTGCCAGCAGAAAAGACCGGGACAGCTACGAGCAGTACTTC. Encoded protein: CASRKDRDSYEQYF.